This T cell receptor (beta chain) was observed in a study of T-cell memory formation after mild COVID-19. Study observations and caveats: The authors did not confirm SARS-CoV-2 specificity of second-wave clones peaking day 37. Some clones that responded were present in memory (sampled pre-infection), which suggests cross-reactive memory joined. Among clones contracting day 15 to 85, CD4/CD8 was balanced, whereas later expanders leaned CD4+.

This clonotype has more than one count but fewer than ten. As yet, its antigen is unknown. MiXCR, applied by TCRdb to the 5' RACE reads, yields one record per CDR3 protein. The table includes 340,000 or so distinct CDR3 sequences, 13% detected once. Germline CDR1 is SGHTA and CDR2 is FQGNSA. The CDR3 runs 12 residues. V dropped 3 bases and J dropped 7 bases, with 9 bases sitting between them. The sequence derives from a man aged 18 to 29 who had mild COVID-19 (a few samples of this study predate the infection). Cell type and time point are not known. What was sequenced was PBMCs or a T cell subset sorted from them (not recorded which). The chain employs TRBV7-2 and TRBJ2-5; D not resolved. CDR3 sequence: CASSFPRRTQYF. For the CDR3, the DNA is TGTGCCAGCAGCTTTCCCCGGCGGACCCAGTACTTC.